These T cell receptor beta chains were read from a single sample in a study of CD8 T cells in ankylosing spondylitis. MiXCR, applied by TCRdb to the 5' RACE reads, yields one record per CDR3 protein. The repertoire has about 140,000 distinct CDR3 sequences, roughly 11% of them found once; the top ten carry roughly 4%. Material for sequencing was blood, either unsorted or a sorted T cell fraction (not recorded which). These receptors all come from a female donor with ankylosing spondylitis or in good health (not recorded which). The CDR3 runs from the conserved cysteine through the conserved F or W. D genes are given only for firm matches. Size tells how often a clone was seen (once, few, many) or the class of an expanded clone, and some rows leave it out.

- TRBJ2-7 TRBV13 many CASSHREGTSYEQYF TGTGCCAGCAGCCACCGAGAAGGTACCTCCTACGAGCAGTACTTC
- TRBJ1-1 TRBV29-1 many CSVEVSAGRNTEAFF TGCAGCGTTGAAGTTTCGGCGGGCCGTAACACTGAAGCTTTCTTT
TRBD1 TRBJ1-2 TRBV5-1 - CASSLTGTGSYGYTF TGCGCCAGCAGCCTCACCGGGACAGGGTCCTATGGCTACACCTTC
- TRBJ2-5 TRBV6-5 - CASSYAPLGGRETQYF TGTGCCAGCAGTTATGCCCCTTTGGGTGGGCGGGAGACCCAGTACTTC
TRBD2 TRBJ2-1 TRBV7-3 many CASSSAGENNEQFF TGTGCCAGTTCGTCAGCGGGGGAAAACAATGAGCAGTTCTTC
- TRBJ1-2 TRBV5-1 many CASSLEGESGYTF TGCGCCAGCAGCTTGGAGGGGGAGAGTGGCTACACCTTC
- TRBJ2-3 TRBV12-3/TRBV12-4 few CASSPPQRTHTDTQYF TGTGCCAGCAGTCCCCCACAGCGGACCCACACAGATACGCAGTATTTT
- TRBJ1-5 TRBV7-2 many CASSLALGQPQHF TGTGCCAGCAGCTTAGCGCTGGGTCAGCCCCAGCATTTT
- TRBJ2-7 TRBV7-2 many CASSLALSDYEQYF TGTGCCAGCAGCTTAGCGTTGTCAGACTACGAGCAGTACTTC
TRBD2 TRBJ2-2 TRBV5-1 many CASSLAWRETGELFF TGCGCCAGCAGCTTGGCCTGGCGGGAGACCGGGGAGCTGTTTTTT
TRBD2 TRBJ2-1 TRBV2 many CASSELGSGRLNEQFF TGTGCCAGCAGTGAATTGGGTAGCGGGCGTCTCAATGAGCAGTTCTTC
- TRBJ1-1 TRBV7-2 many CASSPQWVPNTEAFF TGTGCCAGCAGCCCCCAATGGGTCCCGAACACTGAAGCTTTCTTT
- TRBJ2-7 TRBV24-1 - CATSASGSYEQYF TGTGCCACCAGTGCTTCAGGGAGCTACGAGCAGTACTTC
- TRBJ2-7 TRBV7-2 many CASSLESRNEQYF TGTGCCAGCAGCTTAGAATCCAGGAACGAGCAGTACTTC
- TRBJ2-5 TRBV7-2 - CASSLGTAGSQYF TGTGCCAGCAGCCTTGGGACCGCTGGGTCCCAGTACTTC
- TRBJ2-5 TRBV29-1 many CSVDPGSKQETQYF TGCAGCGTTGATCCAGGGAGTAAGCAAGAGACCCAGTACTTC
TRBD1 TRBJ1-1 TRBV10-3 many CAISPGGMNTEAFF TGTGCCATCAGCCCAGGGGGAATGAACACTGAAGCTTTCTTT
TRBD2 TRBJ2-1 TRBV5-1 many CASSFPGGGYNEQFF TGCGCCAGCAGCTTCCCGGGAGGTGGTTACAATGAGCAGTTCTTC
- TRBJ1-5 TRBV20-1 many CSANRAYSNQPQHF TGCAGTGCGAACAGAGCGTATAGCAATCAGCCCCAGCATTTT
- TRBJ1-5 TRBV5-6 many CASSFGRVNSNQPQHF TGTGCCAGCAGCTTTGGCAGGGTCAATAGCAATCAGCCCCAGCATTTT
TRBD2 TRBJ2-7 TRBV3-1 many CASSHAWRGGSYEQYF TGTGCCAGCAGCCACGCGTGGCGGGGGGGATCCTACGAGCAGTACTTC
- TRBJ1-4 TRBV10-2 - CASSGRTVSNEKLFF TGCGCCAGCAGTGGACGGACAGTCTCTAATGAAAAACTGTTTTTT
TRBD1 TRBJ1-2 TRBV2 many CASSARTGRYGYTF TGTGCCAGCAGTGCCCGGACAGGGCGATATGGCTACACCTTC
- TRBJ2-7 TRBV7-9 few CASSPTSAYEQYF TGTGCCAGCAGCCCGACTAGTGCCTACGAGCAGTACTTC
TRBD1 TRBJ1-1 TRBV5-1 many CASSFPDRAHTEAFF TGCGCCAGCAGCTTTCCGGACAGGGCCCACACTGAAGCTTTCTTT
- TRBJ1-2 TRBV27 few CASSLRGYGYPF TGTGCCAGCAGTTTAAGGGGCTATGGCTACCCCTTC
- TRBJ1-2 TRBV4-1 - CASSPGPQNRANYGYTF TGCGCCAGCAGCCCGGGACCCCAGAACCGTGCTAACTATGGCTACACCTTC
- TRBJ1-1 TRBV27 - CAGVGGRNTEAFF TGTGCCGGAGTAGGGGGGAGGAACACTGAAGCTTTCTTT
- TRBJ1-2 TRBV28 many CATHLYGYTF TGTGCCACCCATCTATATGGCTACACCTTC
- TRBJ1-2 TRBV20-1 many CSSSKNRRGYTF TGCAGTTCGTCTAAAAACCGTAGGGGCTACACCTTC
TRBD1 TRBJ1-5 TRBV12-3/TRBV12-4 many CASRDRGHSNQPQHF TGTGCCAGCCGGGACAGGGGACATAGCAATCAGCCCCAGCATTTT
- TRBJ2-1 TRBV20-1 many CSATRLELNEQFF TGCAGTGCTACCCGACTAGAGCTTAATGAGCAGTTCTTC
- TRBJ2-5 TRBV12-3/TRBV12-4 - CASSLRTWYQETQYF TGTGCCAGCAGTTTAAGGACATGGTACCAAGAGACCCAGTACTTC
- TRBJ1-1 TRBV21-1 many CASRVTGRGTEAFF TGTGCCAGCAGGGTGACAGGGAGAGGGACTGAAGCTTTCTTT
TRBD1 TRBJ1-1 TRBV19 many CASSRTGNTEAFF TGTGCCAGTAGTAGGACAGGGAACACTGAAGCTTTCTTT
- TRBJ1-1 TRBV3-1 many CASSRDALNTEAFF TGTGCCAGCAGCCGGGACGCCTTGAACACTGAAGCTTTCTTT
- TRBJ1-1 TRBV6-5 many CASSYSISEAWNTEAFF TGTGCCAGCAGTTACTCGATCTCTGAGGCTTGGAACACTGAAGCTTTCTTT
TRBD2 TRBJ2-3 TRBV20-1 many CSALGLAGSTDTQYF TGCAGTGCTCTGGGACTAGCGGGCAGCACAGATACGCAGTATTTT
- TRBJ2-3 TRBV18 many CASSEGYGTDTQYF TGTGCCAGCTCAGAGGGGTACGGGACAGATACGCAGTATTTT
- TRBJ1-6 TRBV12-3/TRBV12-4 - CASSGQSYNSPLHF TGTGCCAGCAGCGGACAGAGCTATAATTCACCCCTCCACTTT
TRBD2 TRBJ2-1 TRBV20-1 many CSAVSGRGWNEQFF TGCAGTGCCGTTAGCGGGAGAGGTTGGAATGAGCAGTTCTTC
- TRBJ2-1 TRBV7-2 many CASSLVGEDEQFF TGTGCCAGCAGCTTAGTGGGGGAGGATGAGCAGTTCTTC
- TRBJ1-6 TRBV7-9 many CASSLESDYSPLHF TGTGCCAGCAGCTTAGAAAGCGATTACTCACCCCTCCACTTT
- TRBJ2-3 TRBV27 - CASSFVDTDTQYF TGTGCCAGCAGTTTCGTTGATACAGATACGCAGTATTTT
- TRBJ2-3 TRBV6-2/TRBV6-3 few CASSWTDSSTDTQYF TGTGCCAGCAGTTGGACGGACTCTAGCACAGATACGCAGTATTTT
- TRBJ1-2 TRBV7-9 many CASSLVPGGYTF TGTGCCAGCAGCTTAGTTCCTGGTGGCTACACCTTC
TRBD1 TRBJ2-2 TRBV11-2 few CASSSFRDRDTGELFF TGTGCCAGCAGCTCCTTCCGGGACAGGGACACCGGGGAGCTGTTTTTT
TRBD1 TRBJ1-6 TRBV29-1 - CSASGQGGSPLHF TGCAGCGCCTCGGGGCAGGGGGGTTCACCCCTCCACTTT
- TRBJ1-1 TRBV5-1 many CASSLAIFRGYSTEAFF TGCGCCAGCAGCTTGGCCATCTTTAGGGGCTACAGCACTGAAGCTTTCTTT
TRBD1 TRBJ2-7 TRBV5-1 many CASSQGHSGGSYEQYF TGCGCCAGCAGCCAGGGACACTCAGGGGGCTCCTACGAGCAGTACTTC
- TRBJ2-7 TRBV18 many CASSPAHTYEQYF TGTGCCAGCTCACCAGCGCATACCTACGAGCAGTACTTC
TRBD2 TRBJ2-1 TRBV20-1 many CSARPLGLAGYNEQFF TGCAGTGCTAGGCCCTTGGGACTAGCGGGATACAATGAGCAGTTCTTC
TRBD2 TRBJ2-3 TRBV12-3/TRBV12-4 many CASAGLLARGGQYF TGTGCCAGCGCGGGACTTCTCGCCCGGGGGGGGCAGTATTTT
TRBD1 TRBJ2-6 TRBV20-1 many CSARPSGQGLSGANVLTF TGCAGTGCTAGGCCATCGGGACAGGGCCTCTCTGGGGCCAACGTCCTGACTTTC
- TRBJ2-7 TRBV4-1 many CASSQSSVTGHEQYF TGCGCCAGCAGCCAATCCTCCGTAACAGGGCACGAGCAGTACTTC
- TRBJ2-3 TRBV20-1 many CSAREGSSDTQYF TGCAGTGCTAGAGAGGGATCCTCAGATACGCAGTATTTT
TRBD2 TRBJ2-3 TRBV28 many CASGGRGATDTQYF TGTGCCAGCGGGGGGCGGGGGGCCACAGATACGCAGTATTTT
- TRBJ2-3 TRBV12-3/TRBV12-4 - CASSLSGLTQYF TGTGCCAGCAGTTTGTCAGGGCTTACGCAGTATTTT
TRBD1 TRBJ2-1 TRBV28 many CASSFSDRKEQFF TGTGCCAGCAGTTTTTCGGACAGGAAGGAGCAGTTCTTC